These T cell receptor beta chains were read from a single sample in a study of shared clonotypes between healthy human individuals. Here immunoSEQ multiplex PCR was the method, and the copy in TCRdb shows in-frame clones only, minus some. This sample has roughly 2.5 million clones, with around 90% found just once. What was sequenced was naive CD4+ T cells sorted from blood. The receptors stem from a man between 18 and 35 years old in good health. Both conserved end residues are part of each CDR3. A D gene is named only where the DNA matches it firmly. Clone size is stated in some rows and not others, as once, few, many or a class when expanded.

j_call clone_size v_call d_call cdr3_nt cdr3_aa
TRBJ1-1 . TRBV29-1 . TGCAGCGTTGAATTTCGGAGTGGCACTGAAGCTTTCTTT CSVEFRSGTEAFF
TRBJ2-7 . TRBV5-8 . TGTGCCAGCTCCGGGACCTACGAGCAGTACTTC CASSGTYEQYF
TRBJ2-1 . TRBV19 TRBD1 TGTGCCAGTAGCGGGACAGGGAGAAGGCATGAGCAGTTCTTC CASSGTGRRHEQFF
TRBJ2-1 . TRBV30 . TGTGCCTGGAATCTGGATAGGATAGGTGACGGCAATGAGCAGTTCTTC CAWNLDRIGDGNEQFF
TRBJ2-1 . TRBV7-8 . TGTGCCAGCAGCTTTAACAATGAGCAGTTCTTC CASSFNNEQFF
TRBJ2-3 . TRBV5-1 . TGCGCCAGCAGCACCGACAGCAGCACAGATACGCAGTATTTT CASSTDSSTDTQYF
TRBJ2-7 . TRBV7-2 . TGTGCCAGCAGCTTATGGCGCCTCTACGAGCAGTACTTC CASSLWRLYEQYF
TRBJ2-3 . TRBV5-1 TRBD1 TGCGCCAGCAGCCTGCCCGGGACAGGGGGCATTGATACGCAGTATTTT CASSLPGTGGIDTQYF
TRBJ2-3 . TRBV7-2 . TGTGCCAGCAGCTCCGGACAAGTTGGCACAGATACGCAGTATTTT CASSSGQVGTDTQYF
TRBJ1-1 once TRBV4-3 . TGCGCCAGCAGCCAAGTGGGGGGGGAGACTGAAGCTTTCTTT CASSQVGGETEAFF
TRBJ1-1 . TRBV19 . TGTGCCACAGTAGTGCGGACTGAAGCTTTCTTT CATVVRTEAFF
TRBJ2-5 . TRBV6-6 . TGTGCCAGCAGTTTGCTCCGGGACGATTGGGAGACCCAGTACTTC CASSLLRDDWETQYF
TRBJ2-2 . TRBV10-1 . TGCGCCAGCAGTGAGCTGGACGCGAACACCGGGGAGCTGTTTTTT CASSELDANTGELFF
TRBJ2-2 once TRBV5-6 TRBD2 TGTGCCAGCAGCTGGTCTAGCGGGAGGGCCTTCGGGGAGCTGTTTTTT CASSWSSGRAFGELFF
TRBJ1-1 . TRBV19 TRBD1 TGTGCCAGTAGCGCACAGGGGGCGAGTTTCACTGAAGCTTTCTTT CASSAQGASFTEAFF
TRBJ2-7 . TRBV7-9 . TGTGCCAGCAGCTTAGCGGGTAGCGGCTACGAGCAGTACTTC CASSLAGSGYEQYF
TRBJ1-2 . TRBV2 TRBD1 TGTGCCAGCAGTGTTGGACAGGCCCTAATGGGCTACACCTTC CASSVGQALMGYTF
TRBJ1-5 few TRBV27 . TGTGCCAGCAGTTTATGGTTTGGGCAGCCCCAGCATTTT CASSLWFGQPQHF
TRBJ1-2 . TRBV7-3 . TGTGCCAGCAGCTCCCCGACAGGAAACTATGGCTACACCTTC CASSSPTGNYGYTF
TRBJ1-1 . TRBV19 . TGTGCCAGTACCCAGGGGCAGGGCTACACTGAAGCTTTCTTT CASTQGQGYTEAFF
TRBJ1-1 few TRBV28 . TGTGCCAGCAAACGGGTCCAGAACACTGAAGCTTTCTTT CASKRVQNTEAFF
TRBJ1-1 few TRBV18 . TGTGCCAGCTCACCGACCGCTGAAGCTTTCTTT CASSPTAEAFF
TRBJ1-6 . TRBV4-1 . TGCGCCAGCAGCGGGGGGGGCTACATGAGCTCCTATAATTCACCCCTCCACTTT CASSGGGYMSSYNSPLHF
TRBJ2-1 . TRBV5-1 TRBD2 TGCGCCAGCAGCTTGTACTCCGCTAGCGGTTCCTACAATGAGCAGTTCTTC CASSLYSASGSYNEQFF
TRBJ2-5 . TRBV18 . TGTGCCAGCTCACCACCGGGTCGGGGAGAGACCCAGTACTTC CASSPPGRGETQYF
TRBJ1-2 . TRBV19 TRBD1 TGTGCCAGCGGTACCGGGACAGTTGGAGATGGCTACACCTTC CASGTGTVGDGYTF
TRBJ1-2 . TRBV28 . TGTGCCAGCAGTACAGGACGGTATGGCTACACCTTC CASSTGRYGYTF
TRBJ1-2 . TRBV28 . TGTGCCAGCAGCGATCGGCCGCCTAACTATGGCTACACCTTC CASSDRPPNYGYTF
TRBJ1-1 . TRBV28 TRBD1 TGTGCCAGCAGTGCCCAGGGGGACATGAACACTGAAGCTTTCTTT CASSAQGDMNTEAFF
TRBJ2-1 . TRBV11-2 . TGTGCCAGCAGCTCGATCTCGGGTAGCTCCTACAATGAGCAGTTCTTC CASSSISGSSYNEQFF
TRBJ2-4 . TRBV6-5 TRBD1 TGTGCCAGCAGCCGTACAGGGGGCGCCAAAAACATTCAGTACTTC CASSRTGGAKNIQYF
TRBJ2-1 . TRBV6-1 TRBD2 TGTGCCAGCACGGCGGGAGAGTGGACCAATGAGCAGTTCTTC CASTAGEWTNEQFF
TRBJ2-3 . TRBV19 . TGTGCCAGTAGTAGCGGAGGGACATTCGCAGATACGCAGTATTTT CASSSGGTFADTQYF
TRBJ2-4 . TRBV11-2 . TGTGCCAGCAGCCCCGTTGGGGGCCTGGCCAAAAACATTCAGTACTTC CASSPVGGLAKNIQYF
TRBJ2-1 . TRBV7-2 . TGTGCCAGCAGCTTAGCCAGGTACGAAGATGAGCAGTTCTTC CASSLARYEDEQFF
TRBJ2-3 . TRBV10-3 TRBD2 TGTGCCATCAGTGAGTCAAGCGGGGGTGCGACAGATACGCAGTATTTT CAISESSGGATDTQYF
TRBJ1-6 . TRBV6-1 TRBD1 TGTGCCAGCAGTGGTCTGGGACAGAGCTCCTATAATTCACCCCTCCACTTT CASSGLGQSSYNSPLHF
TRBJ2-3 . TRBV2 TRBD2 TGTGCCAGCAGGGAATTAGCGGGATCTCGCACAGATACGCAGTATTTT CASRELAGSRTDTQYF
TRBJ1-2 . TRBV28 . TGTGCCAGCAGTTGGTATCAGGATAACTATGGCTACACCTTC CASSWYQDNYGYTF
TRBJ1-3 . TRBV9 . TGTGCCAGCAGCGCTTCAGGAAACACCATATATTTT CASSASGNTIYF
TRBJ1-2 . TRBV11-2 . TGTGCCAGCAGCTTAGGGGGGGCCACAGGGCCTGGCTACACCTTC CASSLGGATGPGYTF
TRBJ1-1 . TRBV2 . TGTGCCAGTAAGTTTAGTTCGAACACTGAAGCTTTCTTT CASKFSSNTEAFF
TRBJ2-7 . TRBV20-1 . TGCAGTGCTAGAGAACGAGGGGTGCAGTACTTC CSARERGVQYF
TRBJ2-7 . TRBV5-4 . TGTGCCAGCAGCTTGACAACAGGGGGGGCTCGGGACGAGCAGTACTTC CASSLTTGGARDEQYF
TRBJ1-5 . TRBV19 . TGTGCCAGTAGTATAGATAACAGGCCAGGGAGCAATCAGCCCCAGCATTTT CASSIDNRPGSNQPQHF
TRBJ1-2 once TRBV5-1 TRBD1 TGCGCCAGCAGCCCGATGGGACAGCCTAACTATGGCTACACCTTC CASSPMGQPNYGYTF
TRBJ2-1 . TRBV4-1 . TGCGCCAGCAGCCTCCAGTGGACCCGGGAGCAGTTCTTC CASSLQWTREQFF
TRBJ1-2 . TRBV10-1 TRBD1 TGCGCCACCCAGGGGGTAGGCAGGGCCCTTATCGGCTACACCTTC CATQGVGRALIGYTF
TRBJ1-2 . TRBV7-9 . TGTGCCAGCAGCTTAGGAGGTACGGACCGGGCGTATGGCTACACCTTC CASSLGGTDRAYGYTF
TRBJ1-5 . TRBV18 TRBD1 TGTGCCAGCTCACCGACAGGGGCTCAGCCCCAGCATTTT CASSPTGAQPQHF